Included here is one T cell receptor (beta chain) sequence, with context. This sample was included in a study of blood T cell repertoires in COVID-19. Study at large: The origin of the acute and convalescent COVID-19 samples was the United States, Italy and Spain. Sources were T cells, B-cell-depleted T cells, or PBMCs; the material itself was cDNA or gDNA.

The CDR3 loop spans 15 amino acids. CDR1 is SGHTA and CDR2 is FQGNSA in the germline V gene. V lost 1 base and J lost 5; bases outside the gene matches: 4. Clones were sequenced by immunoSEQ multiplex PCR, and TCRdb holds only the in-frame ones, with some missing. Among around 250,000 clones, 75% to 90% were seen once, and the ten largest hold over 1.5%. Participants were placed into cohorts based on the clinical history they reported. Donors in Cohort 3 counted as recovered after two negative PCRs, clearance, or symptom resolution. The genes are TRBV7-2 and TRBJ2-5; 10 bases are shared with TRBD1. The clonotype originates from a woman between 50 and 59 years old who had recovered from COVID-19. The sequencing input was PBMCs or T cells enriched from blood (not recorded which). CDR3 amino acids: CASSLGGQGIETQYF. The CDR3 coding sequence is TGTGCCAGCAGCTTAGGGGGACAGGGGATCGAGACCCAGTACTTC.